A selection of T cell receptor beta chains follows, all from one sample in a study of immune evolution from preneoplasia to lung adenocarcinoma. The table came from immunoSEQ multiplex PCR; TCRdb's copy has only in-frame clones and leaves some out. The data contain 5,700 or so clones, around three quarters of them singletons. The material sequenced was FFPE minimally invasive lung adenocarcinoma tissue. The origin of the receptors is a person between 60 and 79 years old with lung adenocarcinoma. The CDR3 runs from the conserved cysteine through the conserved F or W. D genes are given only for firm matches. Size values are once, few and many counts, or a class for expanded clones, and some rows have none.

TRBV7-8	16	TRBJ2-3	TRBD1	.	TGTGCCAGCAGCTTATGGGACAGGGTTGAAGAAGATACGCAGTATTTT	CASSLWDRVEEDTQYF
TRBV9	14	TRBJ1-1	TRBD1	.	TGTGCCAGCAGTCCGGGACAGGGGTTTACTGAAGCTTTCTTT	CASSPGQGFTEAFF
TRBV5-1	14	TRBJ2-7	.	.	TGCGCCAGCAGCCCAGGGGGGGATGCCTACGAGCAGTACTTC	CASSPGGDAYEQYF
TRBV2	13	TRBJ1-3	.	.	TGTGCCAGCAGCCCGGGACAAGGAAACACCATATATTTT	CASSPGQGNTIYF
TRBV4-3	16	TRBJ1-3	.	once	TGCGCCAGCAGCCAAGTGCCTATGATCTCTGGAAACACCATATATTTT	CASSQVPMISGNTIYF
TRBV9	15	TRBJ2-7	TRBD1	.	TGTGCCAGCAGCTTAAGTGGGACAGGGATCGACGAGCAGTACTTC	CASSLSGTGIDEQYF
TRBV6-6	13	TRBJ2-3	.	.	TGTGCCAGCAGAAGGGACCCTACAGATACGCAGTATTTT	CASRRDPTDTQYF
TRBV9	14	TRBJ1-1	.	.	TGTGCCAGCAGCGTAGTCCTGGGGAACACTGAAGCTTTCTTT	CASSVVLGNTEAFF
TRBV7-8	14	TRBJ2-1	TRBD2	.	TGTGCCAGCAGCGTAGCGGGTCAGTACAATGAGCAGTTCTTC	CASSVAGQYNEQFF
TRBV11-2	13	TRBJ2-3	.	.	TGTGCCAGCAGCTTAGTGGGGGGAGATACGCAGTATTTT	CASSLVGGDTQYF